This T cell receptor (beta chain) was obtained from a study of shared clonotypes between healthy human individuals. Findings of the study overall: The study generally estimated greater richness for naive than memory subsets. Clonotype sharing among donors likely depends on sequencing depth.

Remarks on this clone: Its antigen remains unknown.

V was clipped by 0 bases and J by 2 bases, with 10 bases between them. The V gene's germline CDR1 is LGHNA and CDR2 YSLEER. There are 15 residues in the CDR3. Naive CD8 cells, CD45RO-negative and positively selected for CCR7, excluded terminally differentiated effector memory CD45RA+ cells. An approximately 200 ng quantity of DNA, around 30,000 T cell genomes, went into the sorted-subset replicate PCRs. TCRdb's table, derived via immunoSEQ multiplex PCR, lists solely in-frame clones and lacks some. The table lists millions of clones, just under 95% of them singletons, with about 1.1% in the top ten. Sequences were obtained from naive CD8+ T cells sorted from blood. This receptor was identified in a man between 18 and 35 years old in good health. The chain couples TRBV4-3 to TRBJ1-1; no reliable D call. DNA for the CDR3: TGCGCCAGCAGCCAAGATTCGGACCATAACACTGAAGCTTTCTTT. Translation gives CASSQDSDHNTEAFF.